One and the same sample provided the 8 T cell receptor beta chains below, sequenced in a study of shared T cell receptors in the human thymus. Only in-frame clones appear in the TCRdb table, and some are missing; sequencing was by immunoSEQ multiplex PCR. The data show about 660,000 clones, over 75% seen once. This sample was shared with a second study, whose subject was human thymus T cells.

Sequenced sample: thymocytes. These TCRs come from a boy younger than two with a congenital heart defect.

The chain is built from TRBV2 and TRBJ1-1; tentative D call: TRBD1 (6 bases). The V gene's germline CDR1 is SNHLY and CDR2 FYNNEI. Trimming pared 2 bases from V and 6 bases from J, leaving 19 bases between. The CDR3 runs 16 residues. For the CDR3, the DNA is TGTGCCAGCAGTGAACAGGGGAGGGTGATTTGGGCTGAAGCTTTCTTT. Protein: CASSEQGRVIWAEAFF. Full variable domain (missing parts from reference TRBV2 and TRBJ1-1): EPEVTQTPSHQVTQMGQEVILRCVPISNHLYFYWYRQILGQKVEFLVSFYNNEISEKSEIFDDQFSVERPDGSNFTLKIRSTKLEDSAMYFCASSEQGRVIWAEAFFGQGTRLTVV.

The genes are TRBV4-1 and TRBJ2-7, with D hard to call. Trimming removed 0 bases at V and 3 bases at J, with 9 bases between. Germline CDR1 MGHRA, CDR2 YSYEKL. This CDR3 region has 14 residues. The DNA of the CDR3 is TGCGCCAGCAGCCAAGATCCCTACCGCTACGAGCAGTACTTC. Residues: CASSQDPYRYEQYF.

The CDR3, as DNA: TGTGCCAGCAGCTTGGAACTAGCGTCAAACGAGCAGTACTTC. Encoded protein: CASSLELASNEQYF. V usage is TRBV5-4 and J usage is TRBJ2-7; 7 bases map to TRBD2. CDR1 is SGHNT, CDR2 YYREEE, per germline (reference sequence). With V trimmed by 0 bases and J by 5 bases, 5 bases remained unmatched. This CDR3 spans 14 amino acids.

The chain carries TRBV4-2 and TRBJ2-1; 8 bases map to TRBD2. Looked up from germline, CDR1 is LGHNA and CDR2 is YNFKEQ. The CDR3 length is 21 residues. The junction had 20 bases not matched to a gene; V was cut back by 0 bases and J by 4 bases. CDR3 sequence reads: CASSQDEGTRGESSFYNEQFF. DNA for the CDR3: TGTGCCAGCAGCCAAGATGAAGGGACTAGAGGGGAGTCGTCTTTTTACAATGAGCAGTTCTTC.

The V and J genes are TRBV9 and TRBJ1-4; 9 bases align to TRBD1. With V trimmed by 0 bases and J by 2 bases, 5 bases remained unmatched. The CDR3 runs to 17 residues. Germline V gene sequence: CDR1 SGDLS, CDR2 YYNGEE. The CDR3 coding sequence is TGTGCCAGCAGCGTAGGTACAGGGGGCATCACTAATGAAAAACTGTTTTTT. It is translated as CASSVGTGGITNEKLFF.

The V and J genes are TRBV29-1 and TRBJ2-3; TRBD2 matches at 14 bases. The CDR3 runs to 17 residues. Unmatched junction bases numbered 12, after V lost 6 bases and J lost 4 bases. CDR1 is SQVTM and CDR2 is ANQGSEA in the germline V gene. CDR3 nucleotide sequence: TGCAGCGTGCGACTAGCGGGAGGGCCCGAAAGGGCAGATACGCAGTATTTT. Amino acids: CSVRLAGGPERADTQYF.

This clone was detected only a few times. The rearrangement uses TRBV15 and TRBJ2-1, with a possible D match to TRBD2 (6 bases). The ends were cut back, 8 bases at V and 5 bases at J, with 19 bases in the middle. The CDR3 is 15 residues long. Germline V gene data show CDR1 as LNHNV and CDR2 as YYDKDF (reference sequence). DNA for the CDR3: TGTGCCACCTCGCTTAGCGGCCGGGACCACAATGAGCAGTTCTTC. Translated: CATSLSGRDHNEQFF.

This clone is a singleton in its sample. The chain links TRBV28 to TRBJ2-5; TRBD2 matches 8 bases. The CDR3 is 16 residues long. Germline CDR1 reads MDHEN; CDR2 reads SYDVKM. Trimming cost V 6 bases and J 0 bases; bases outside gene matches: 9. This CDR3 reads CASSSRTSPYQETQYF. CDR3 DNA: TGTGCCAGCAGCTCAAGGACTAGCCCATACCAAGAGACCCAGTACTTC.